Each of the 5 T cell receptor beta chains below was sequenced from the same sample in a study of blood T cell repertoires in COVID-19. The data were produced by immunoSEQ multiplex PCR, yet TCRdb's version contains in-frame clones alone and is incomplete. The sample contains 150,000 to 180,000 clones, approximately 80% of which appear only once. The material sequenced was peripheral blood. These receptors were collected from a woman aged 55-70 years with COVID-19, enrolled during active disease.

The CDR3 sequence: CASSPPRDTEAFF. DNA of the CDR3: TGTGCCAGCTCACCACCCCGGGACACTGAAGCTTTCTTT. The V gene is TRBV18, the J gene TRBJ1-1; D unclear. The germline gives CDR1 KGHSH, CDR2 LQKENI. The CDR3 is 13 amino acids. The V end was cut by 0 bases, the J end by 3 bases, with 5 bases between.

This clone has more than one count but fewer than ten. The chain uses TRBV5-1 and TRBJ1-1; D is ambiguous. V gave up 1 base and J gave up 7 bases, with 11 bases separating them. There are 13 residues in the CDR3. Germline V gene sequence: CDR1 SGHRS, CDR2 YFSETQ. The DNA for the CDR3 is TGCGCCAGCAGCTTGCGTGAGGGAGGTGAAGCTTTCTTT. Its protein is CASSLREGGEAFF.

The chain joins TRBV5-6 to TRBJ1-2; TRBD1 matches at 12 bases. With 4 bases clipped from V and 7 bases from J, the junction kept 11 bases outside the gene matches. This CDR3 comprises 16 residues. Germline lookup yields CDR1 SGHDT and CDR2 YYEEEE. This CDR3 reads CASSPMGTGGVTGYTF. The DNA of the CDR3 is TGTGCCAGCAGCCCAATGGGGACAGGGGGCGTGACTGGCTACACCTTC.

V and J are TRBV11-2 and TRBJ1-1, with D possibly matching TRBD1 (5 bases). CDR1 and CDR2 (germline): SGHAT, FQNNGV. The CDR3 sequence is 14 residues long. V was clipped by 4 bases and J by 10 bases, with 19 bases between them. In DNA form, the CDR3 reads TGTGCCAGCAGCTCACTTGGGGCTATCCTTGGAGCTTTCTTT. Translated, it gives CASSSLGAILGAFF. Full variable domain (rest looked up from reference TRBV11-2 and TRBJ1-1): EAGVAQSPRYKIIEKRQSVAFWCNPISGHATLYWYQQILGQGPKLLIQFQNNGVVDDSQLPKDRFSAERLKGVDSTLKIQPAKLEDSAVYLCASSSLGAILGAFFGQGTRLTVV.

The chain recombines TRBV7-9 with TRBJ1-2, with 8 bases aligning to TRBD1. CDR1 is SEHNR and CDR2 is FQNEAQ in the germline V gene (reference sequence). V lost 4 bases and J lost 4; bases outside the gene matches: 5. This CDR3 comprises 14 residues. CDR3 nucleotides: TGTGCCAGCAGCTCCGAGGGGACAGGCTATGGCTACACCTTC. It encodes CASSSEGTGYGYTF. Full variable domain (outside the CDR3, taken from reference TRBV7-9 and TRBJ1-2): DTGVSQNPRHKITKRGQNVTFRCDPISEHNRLYWYRQTLGQGPEFLTYFQNEAQLEKSRLLSDRFSAERPKGSFSTLEIQRTEQGDSAMYLCASSSEGTGYGYTFGSGTRLTVV.